The 17 T cell receptor beta chains presented below share a single source sample, sequenced in a study of T cells after yellow fever vaccination. TCRdb passed the 5' RACE reads through MiXCR, listing each CDR3 protein once. This table has over 150,000 distinct CDR3 sequences, roughly 6.2% appearing once. Sequencing was performed on CD4+ T cells sorted from PBMCs, taken on the day of the first yellow fever vaccination. These receptors were collected from a man younger than 35 who received the YFV17D yellow fever vaccine.

The J gene is TRBJ2-5, the V gene TRBV7-2; 9 nucleotides agree with TRBD2. The germline gives CDR1 SGHTA, CDR2 FQGNSA. The CDR3 totals 15 residues. V gave up 4 bases and J gave up 13 bases; unmatched junction bases: 16. The CDR3 spells CASSSHFSSGERGYF. The CDR3 DNA reads TGTGCCAGCAGCTCCCACTTCTCTAGCGGGGAGCGTGGGTACTTC.

In its sample, this clonotype was seen many times. The chain couples TRBV11-2 to TRBJ1-1; TRBD1 agrees at 7 bases. The CDR3 loop spans 14 amino acids. Germline CDR1 SGHAT, CDR2 FQNNGV. V lost 3 bases and J lost 1; bases outside the gene matches: 2. Here the CDR3 reads CASSFTGANTEAFF. The CDR3 DNA reads TGTGCCAGCAGCTTCACAGGGGCGAACACTGAAGCTTTCTTT.

Many counts were recorded for this clonotype. The V gene is TRBV5-1, the J gene TRBJ2-5; 7 bases line up with TRBD1. CDR1 is SGHRS and CDR2 is YFSETQ in the germline V gene. The CDR3 is made up of 14 amino acids. Trimming removed 2 bases from V and 4 bases from J; junction bases left unmatched: 5. CDR3 in amino acids: CASSFGTAGETQYF. The CDR3, as DNA: TGCGCCAGCAGCTTTGGGACAGCCGGAGAGACCCAGTACTTC.

This clonotype has only a few counts. This chain links TRBV29-1 with TRBJ2-1, with no clear D. Per the germline V gene, CDR1 is SQVTM and CDR2 is ANQGSEA. The CDR3 has 10 amino acids. Trimming took 7 bases from V and 3 from J, leaving 4 bases between them. The DNA for the CDR3 is TGCAGCGCCCACTACAATGAGCAGTTCTTC. Translating it yields CSAHYNEQFF.

This clonotype was recorded only once. An end of the junction differs from the germline gene, which may be a read error. The chain carries TRBV3-1 and TRBJ1-1; 9 positions agree with TRBD1. This CDR3 comprises 15 residues. Per germline, CDR1 LGHDT and CDR2 YNNKEL (reference sequence). CDR3 in amino acids: CASCQRTGENTEAFF. CDR3 nucleotides: TGTGCCAGCTGCCAACGGACAGGGGAGAACACTGAAGCTTTCTTT. The full variable domain, its missing parts supplied by reference TRBV3-1 and TRBJ1-1, is DTAVSQTPKYLVTQMGNDKSIKCEQNLGHDTMYWYKQDSKKFLKIMFSYNNKELIINETVPNRFSPKSPDKAHLNLHINSLELGDSAVYFCASCQRTGENTEAFFGQGTRLTVV.

Regarding this clonotype: One junction end does not reproduce the germline sequence, and a read error may be involved. This chain links TRBV12-3 or TRBV12-4 with TRBJ2-4, with D maybe TRBD2 (5 bases). CDR3 length: 16 residues. CDR3 DNA sequence: TGTGCCAGCAGCCGCCCTACCTACCTAGCCATAAACATTCAGTACTTC. As protein: CASSRPTYLAINIQYF.

V and J are TRBV6-1 and TRBJ1-1; 10 nucleotides agree with TRBD1. The CDR3 totals 16 residues. Germline trimming cut 6 bases from V and 10 bases from J; bases unmatched to any gene: 17. Germline CDR1 is MNHNS and CDR2 is SASEGT. CDR3: CASSRGPGTGVAGAFF. The CDR3 DNA reads TGTGCCAGCAGCCGGGGCCCCGGGACAGGGGTTGCTGGAGCTTTCTTT.

This clonotype has a handful of counts. The rearrangement links TRBV11-2 to TRBJ2-5; D unresolved. The CDR3 is 12 amino acids. CDR1 is SGHAT and CDR2 is FQNNGV in the germline V gene. V dropped 3 bases and J dropped 3 bases, with 5 bases sitting between them. In DNA form, the CDR3 reads TGTGCCAGCAGCTTCCGGGAAGAGACCCAGTACTTC. Its protein is CASSFREETQYF.

This clonotype has just a few counts. The chain combines TRBV7-3 with TRBJ2-7; a weak D match, TRBD2 (6 bases). V was shortened by 3 bases and J by 4 bases, with 13 bases between the two germline ends. The CDR3 covers 14 residues. Looked up from germline, CDR1 is SGHTA and CDR2 is FQGTGA. CDR3 DNA: TGTGCCAGCAGCTTCCCGGGACTGATGTACGAGCAGTACGTC. Amino acids: CASSFPGLMYEQYV.

The genes are TRBV5-6 and TRBJ2-5, with 8 bases matching TRBD2. V was clipped by 4 bases and J by 4 bases; unmatched bases: 9. The CDR3 totals 15 residues. Germline V lookup: CDR1 SGHDT, CDR2 YYEEEE. CDR3 nucleotide sequence: TGTGCCAGCAGCCGTCCCGGGACTAGTGGAGAGACCCAGTACTTC. It is translated as CASSRPGTSGETQYF.

At least ten counts were recorded for this clonotype. The rearrangement uses TRBV7-2 and TRBJ2-5; D not resolved. The CDR3 contains 12 residues. The V and J ends lost 3 bases and 5 bases respectively, with 7 bases between them. CDR1 and CDR2 (germline): SGHTA, FQGNSA. CDR3 sequence (DNA): TGTGCCAGCAGCTTTAACGGGGAGACCCAGTACTTC. Translating it yields CASSFNGETQYF.

This clonotype turned up a few times. A junction end diverges from the germline sequence, so it may reflect a read error. This rearrangement joins TRBV6-5 to TRBJ1-6, with a weak D call TRBD1 (5 bases). The CDR3 has 12 amino acids. Germline-derived CDR1 and CDR2 are MNHEY and SVGAGI. Here the CDR3 DNA reads TGTGCGAGCACGGGGGTCAATTCACCCCTCCACTTT. This gives the protein CASTGVNSPLHF.

The chain is built from TRBV7-2 and TRBJ2-5; TRBD2 agrees at 8 bases. The CDR3 length is 15 residues. V shed 3 bases and J 1 base; nucleotides not matched to a gene: 4. The germline V gene has CDR1 SGHTA and CDR2 FQGNSA. The CDR3 here is CASSFVAGGQETQYF. The DNA of the CDR3 is TGTGCCAGCAGCTTCGTGGCGGGGGGCCAAGAGACCCAGTACTTC.

This clonotype was detected many times. This rearrangement joins TRBV12-3 or TRBV12-4 to TRBJ1-1, with a possible D match to TRBD1 (5 bases). V was cut by 6 bases and J by 1 base, with 15 bases left in between. This CDR3 contains 15 residues. CDR3 region: CASRIPGGENTEAFF. Here the CDR3 DNA reads TGTGCCAGCAGAATCCCCGGAGGGGAGAACACTGAAGCTTTCTTT.

This chain joins TRBV5-5 and TRBJ2-3, with D perhaps matching TRBD1 (5 bases). Trimming pared 2 bases from V and 3 bases from J, leaving 10 bases between. The germline V gene has CDR1 SGHKS and CDR2 YYEKEE (reference sequence). There are 14 residues in the CDR3. The CDR3 DNA follows: TGTGCCAGCAGCTTCTGGCAGGGAACAGATACGCAGTATTTT. Its translation: CASSFWQGTDTQYF.

This clonotype has only a few counts. The V and J genes are TRBV9 and TRBJ2-3; 11 bases align to TRBD2. J gave up 2 bases and V 6 bases, and 8 bases lay outside the gene matches. This CDR3 region has 16 residues. The V gene's germline CDR1 is SGDLS and CDR2 YYNGEE. In DNA form, the CDR3 reads TGTGCCAGCACCCCTAGCGGGGGGACTTACACAGATACGCAGTATTTT. As protein: CASTPSGGTYTDTQYF.

This clonotype came up many times. V gene TRBV6-1 combines with J gene TRBJ2-2, with a possible D match to TRBD1 (5 bases). Looked up from germline, CDR1 is MNHNS and CDR2 is SASEGT. With 1 base removed from V and 7 bases from J, the gap between germline ends came to 7 bases. The CDR3 has 13 residues. CDR3 sequence: CASSEEGNGELFF. In DNA, the CDR3 is TGTGCCAGCAGTGAAGAGGGGAACGGGGAGCTGTTTTTT.